The 24 T cell receptor beta chains presented below share a single source sample, sequenced in a study of cytomegalovirus exposure and HLA in healthy donors. Clones were read by immunoSEQ multiplex PCR, and TCRdb kept only the in-frame ones, dropping some. The table includes about 220,000 clones, about 89% detected once. The material sequenced was PBMCs. The receptors originated from a woman between 18 and 29 years old in good health and CMV-seronegative.

The chain uses TRBV5-1 and TRBJ2-1, with 10 bases that match TRBD2. The J segment lost 3 bases and the V segment lost 0 bases, leaving 9 bases of the junction unmatched. CDR3 length equals 18 residues. Germline loops: CDR1 SGHRS, CDR2 YFSETQ. Here the CDR3 reads CASSLGRLAGVDYNEQFF. The CDR3 DNA follows: TGCGCCAGCAGCTTGGGTAGGCTAGCGGGAGTCGACTACAATGAGCAGTTCTTC.

The V gene is TRBV5-1, the J gene TRBJ1-1, with D possibly being TRBD1 (5 bases). This CDR3 region has 17 residues. The germline gives CDR1 SGHRS, CDR2 YFSETQ. V lost 5 bases, J lost 4 bases, and 24 bases lay in between. The CDR3 DNA reads as TGCGCCAGCAGTTACCGACAGACTCAAAACAAAGGCACTGAAGCTTTCTTT. Encoded protein: CASSYRQTQNKGTEAFF.

The rearrangement uses TRBV10-3 and TRBJ1-5, with D possibly matching TRBD1 (6 bases). Germline loops: CDR1 ENHRY, CDR2 SYGVKD. V shed 4 bases and J shed 5 bases, with 12 bases lying between them. The CDR3 extends over 14 amino acids. CDR3 sequence (DNA): TGTGCCATCAGTGCAGGGGCGTCAGATCAGCCCCAGCATTTT. It codes for CAISAGASDQPQHF.

The chain has TRBV18 and TRBJ2-7, with 7 bases identical to TRBD2. The CDR3 sequence is 15 residues long. Unmatched junction bases numbered 7, after V lost 3 bases and J lost 2 bases. CDR1 is KGHSH, CDR2 LQKENI, per germline. This chain's CDR3 is CASSPQPGGTYEQYF. CDR3 in DNA: TGTGCCAGCTCACCTCAACCCGGGGGGACCTACGAGCAGTACTTC.

This rearrangement joins TRBV18 to TRBJ1-2; D is unresolved. CDR1 and CDR2 from the germline V gene are KGHSH and LQKENI. V gave up 7 bases and J gave up 6 bases, with 18 bases separating them. The CDR3 sequence is 14 residues long. CDR3 in DNA: TGTGCCAGCTTCACCATAAGGACTCCTGATGGCTACACCTTC. This sequence encodes CASFTIRTPDGYTF.

This clone was detected only once. This chain connects TRBV6-5 to TRBJ2-1; 9 bases align to TRBD2. CDR1 and CDR2 from the germline V gene are MNHEY and SVGAGI. V dropped 4 bases and J dropped 7; count of bases not matched to a gene: 11. The CDR3 length is 16 residues. CDR3 amino acids: CASSSTLGGGANEQFF. CDR3 nucleotide sequence: TGTGCCAGCAGTTCTACCTTGGGCGGGGGGGCAAATGAGCAGTTCTTC.

The chain combines TRBV5-6 with TRBJ2-1; D unclear. V lost 0 bases to trimming and J lost 1 base, with 11 bases between them. CDR3 length: 16 amino acids. The germline gives CDR1 SGHDT, CDR2 YYEEEE. CDR3 coding DNA: TGTGCCAGCAGCTTGGACCCCTTTCTATCCTACAATGAGCAGTTCTTC. It yields the protein CASSLDPFLSYNEQFF.

The chain joins TRBV7-9 to TRBJ2-2; TRBD1 matches at 8 bases. The germline CDR1 and CDR2 sequences are SEHNR and FQNEAQ (reference sequence). The CDR3 totals 17 residues. The J segment lost 6 bases and the V segment lost 2 bases, leaving 11 bases of the junction unmatched. CDR3 coding DNA: TGTGCCAGCAGCTTACCCCTAGACAGGGGAGCTTCCGGGGAGCTGTTTTTT. Translated, it gives CASSLPLDRGASGELFF.

The chain has TRBV30 and TRBJ2-3, with a tentative D call TRBD1 (5 bases). Germline CDR1 GTSNPN, CDR2 SVGIG (reference sequence). The CDR3 length is 14 residues. The V gene lost 1 base and the J gene lost 4 bases, with 12 bases spanning the gap. CDR3 in DNA: TGTGCCTGGAGTGGGACAATTGGGCCAGATACGCAGTATTTT. Residues: CAWSGTIGPDTQYF.

The DNA for the CDR3 is TGTGCCAGCAGCCCCGGGGGGGGCACTGAAGCTTTCTTT. This sequence encodes CASSPGGGTEAFF. This sequence joins TRBV9 and TRBJ1-1, with D maybe TRBD1 (5 bases). This CDR3 contains 13 residues. The germline CDR1 and CDR2 sequences are SGDLS and YYNGEE. Deletions cut 4 bases from V and 4 bases from J, with 11 bases between.

The chain couples TRBV10-3 to TRBJ1-1; D gene uncertain. This CDR3 is 14 amino acids long. Trimming pared 0 bases from V and 1 base from J, leaving 6 bases between. Germline V gives CDR1 ENHRY, CDR2 SYGVKD. Written as DNA, the CDR3 is TGTGCCATCAGTGAGTCGGCGGAGAACACTGAAGCTTTCTTT. Encoded protein: CAISESAENTEAFF.

The genes are TRBV28 and TRBJ2-5; D is ambiguous. V lost 6 bases and J 2 bases, leaving 16 bases between the germline ends. From germline, CDR1 is MDHEN and CDR2 SYDVKM. The CDR3 length is 15 residues. CDR3 nucleotides: TGTGCCAGCAGGCCGAGTGGGCAGATACAAGAGACCCAGTACTTC. Translating gives CASRPSGQIQETQYF.

This clone has more than one count but fewer than ten. V and J are TRBV19 and TRBJ1-1; 9 nucleotides match TRBD1. Germline CDR1 reads LNHDA; CDR2 reads SQIVND (reference sequence). The ends lost 7 bases at V and 7 bases at J; junction bases unmatched: 7. This CDR3 spans 13 amino acids. CDR3 in DNA: TGTGCCAGTAAATGGGACAGGGATGGTGAAGCTTTCTTT. It yields the protein CASKWDRDGEAFF. The whole variable domain, filled in from reference TRBV19 and TRBJ1-1, reads DGGITQSPKYLFRKEGQNVTLSCEQNLNHDAMYWYRQDPGQGLRLIYYSQIVNDFQKGDIAEGYSVSREKKESFPLTVTSAQKNPTAFYLCASKWDRDGEAFFGQGTRLTVV.

The V and J genes are TRBV11-2 and TRBJ2-1, with TRBD1 as a possible D gene (6 bases). CDR3 size: 16 residues. The germline V gene has CDR1 SGHAT and CDR2 FQNNGV. V lost 1 base, J lost 8 bases, and 18 bases lay in between. The CDR3 coding sequence is TGTGCCAGCAGCTTAGCGGTCTGGCAGGGACACGATGAGCAGTTCTTC. This translates into CASSLAVWQGHDEQFF.

The V gene is TRBV27, the J gene TRBJ2-1; 11 nucleotides agree with TRBD2. The V gene end was trimmed by 4 bases and the J gene end by 7 bases; junction bases not matched to a gene: 6. Per germline, CDR1 MNHEY and CDR2 SMNVEV (reference sequence). The CDR3 consists of 15 residues. CDR3 nucleotide sequence: TGTGCCAGCAGTTATAGCGGGAGGGCCGAGAATGAGCAGTTCTTC. Translation: CASSYSGRAENEQFF.

V usage is TRBV25-1 and J usage is TRBJ1-3, with D possibly being TRBD1 (6 bases). CDR3 length: 17 amino acids. The V and J ends lost 5 bases and 4 bases respectively, with 21 bases between them. CDR1 MGHDK and CDR2 SYGVNS come from the germline V gene. CDR3 in DNA: TGTGCCAGCAGTCCTCTTAGGTTGGGGGCAGGCGGAAACACCATATATTTT. It translates to CASSPLRLGAGGNTIYF. The variable domain in full, with the rest retrieved from reference TRBV25-1 and TRBJ1-3, is EADIYQTPRYLVIGTGKKITLECSQTMGHDKMYWYQQDPGMELHLIHYSYGVNSTEKGDLSSESTVSRIRTEHFPLTLESARPSHTSQYLCASSPLRLGAGGNTIYFGEGSWLTVV.

The chain combines TRBV7-8 with TRBJ2-7; D call uncertain. The V gene's germline CDR1 is SGHVS and CDR2 FQNEAQ. The CDR3 is 13 residues long. With 3 bases removed from V and 0 bases from J, the gap between germline ends came to 6 bases. The CDR3 spells CASSFGSSYEQYF. Here the CDR3 DNA reads TGTGCCAGCAGCTTCGGGTCCTCCTACGAGCAGTACTTC.

The rearrangement joins TRBV28 to TRBJ1-2; D is perhaps TRBD1 (5 bases). V gave up 6 bases and J gave up 5 bases, with 13 bases separating them. The CDR3 length is 13 residues. The V gene's germline CDR1 is MDHEN and CDR2 SYDVKM. The CDR3 region is CASRGPIGYGYTF. CDR3 in DNA: TGTGCCAGCAGGGGGCCCATAGGGTATGGCTACACCTTC.

This clone was counted a single time. The chain recombines TRBV7-9 with TRBJ2-1, with a tentative D call TRBD2 (5 bases). V lost 4 bases and J lost 7, with 17 bases in between. Per germline, CDR1 SEHNR and CDR2 FQNEAQ (reference sequence). The CDR3 consists of 15 residues. The CDR3 coding sequence is TGTGCCAGCAGCTCAGTCGGGGAACTTTCAAATGAGCAGTTCTTC. It encodes CASSSVGELSNEQFF.

The rearrangement uses TRBV7-2 and TRBJ2-1; D call uncertain. Germline assignment: CDR1 SGHTA and CDR2 FQGNSA. V was shortened by 4 bases and J by 9 bases, with 10 bases between the two germline ends. This CDR3 comprises 12 residues. CDR3: CASSSFESEQFF. CDR3 nucleotide sequence: TGTGCCAGCAGCTCCTTTGAGAGTGAGCAGTTCTTC.

This sequence joins TRBV7-2 and TRBJ1-5; D is ambiguous. Per the germline V gene, CDR1 is SGHTA and CDR2 is FQGNSA. The CDR3 loop spans 16 amino acids. The V and J ends lost 1 base and 3 bases respectively, with 13 bases between them. The CDR3 loop is CASSLDIGGFNQPQHF. In DNA form, the CDR3 reads TGTGCCAGCAGCTTAGATATCGGAGGGTTCAATCAGCCCCAGCATTTT.

In this sample, this clone turned up many times. The chain combines TRBV7-9 with TRBJ1-6; TRBD1 might be the D (6 bases). V was pared by 8 bases and J by 8 bases, with 13 bases between. Germline assignment: CDR1 SEHNR and CDR2 FQNEAQ (reference sequence). The CDR3 has 13 amino acids. The CDR3 here is CASRLQGDSPLHF. In DNA, the CDR3 is TGTGCCAGCCGCCTACAGGGTGATTCACCCCTCCACTTT.

V is TRBV14 and J is TRBJ1-1, with a tentative D call TRBD1 (5 bases). The CDR3 runs 13 residues. In germline, CDR1 is SGHDN, CDR2 FVKESK. The V end lost 5 bases, the J end lost 8 bases, and 15 bases lay between the germline ends. The CDR3 loop reads CASSTTRRTEAFF. The CDR3 DNA reads as TGTGCCAGCAGCACCACGAGACGGACAGAAGCTTTCTTT.

The rearrangement uses TRBV5-6 and TRBJ1-1, with 7 positions matching TRBD1. The CDR3 has 16 residues. V dropped 0 bases and J dropped 4; count of bases not matched to a gene: 9. The V gene's germline CDR1 is SGHDT and CDR2 YYEEEE. CDR3 loop: CASSLETGRWGTEAFF. The DNA for the CDR3 is TGTGCCAGCAGCTTGGAGACAGGGAGATGGGGCACTGAAGCTTTCTTT.